A selection of T cell receptor beta chains follows, all from one sample in a study of a mutant IDH1 vaccine in newly diagnosed glioma. Their antigens remain unidentified. Profiling relied on immunoSEQ multiplex PCR, and the TCRdb table lists in-frame clones only, not all of them. The repertoire holds more than 45,000 clones, with more than 75% as singletons. The starting material was PBMCs, obtained from a glioma patient whose treatment included an IDH1 peptide vaccine. Every receptor here comes from a woman between 40 and 50 years old with glioma. Both conserved end residues are part of each CDR3. A D gene is named only where the DNA matches it firmly. Expanded clones are given a class, and other clones once, few, many or no size at all.

d_gene | j_gene | abundance | len | v_gene | CDR3aa | CDR3nt
. | TRBJ2-3 | . | 13 | TRBV27 | CASSPNPPDTQYF | TGTGCCAGCAGTCCAAACCCCCCAGATACGCAGTATTTT
. | TRBJ1-2 | . | 14 | TRBV6-6 | CASRDGGMGYGYTF | TGTGCCAGCAGGGACGGCGGGATGGGCTATGGCTACACCTTC
TRBD1 | TRBJ1-6 | . | 17 | TRBV5-6 | CASSLRRTGVSGSPLHF | TGTGCCAGCAGCTTGAGGAGGACAGGGGTCTCCGGATCACCCCTCCACTTT
TRBD1 | TRBJ2-7 | . | 16 | TRBV6-6 | CATTRPGQGLSYEQYF | TGTGCCACCACTAGACCGGGACAGGGGCTCTCCTACGAGCAGTACTTC
. | TRBJ1-4 | . | 15 | TRBV11-2 | CASSFRTERNEKLFF | TGTGCCAGCAGCTTTAGGACAGAACGTAATGAAAAACTGTTTTTT
. | TRBJ2-7 | . | 11 | TRBV7-8 | CASSSTYEQYF | TGTGCCAGCAGCTCAACCTACGAGCAGTACTTC
. | TRBJ2-3 | once | 15 | TRBV19 | CATSWGSGSTDTQYF | TGTGCCACCTCATGGGGCAGCGGAAGCACAGATACGCAGTATTTT
TRBD1 | TRBJ2-2 | . | 20 | TRBV5-4 | CASSPHAGDRGPRRTGELFF | TGTGCCAGCAGCCCCCATGCCGGGGACAGGGGCCCCAGGCGGACCGGGGAGCTGTTTTTT
TRBD1 | TRBJ2-5 | . | 14 | TRBV19 | CASSIGGGRETQYF | TGTGCCAGTAGTATAGGAGGGGGCCGGGAGACCCAGTACTTC
. | TRBJ1-3 | . | 18 | TRBV18 | CASSPESTGRPSGNTIYF | TGTGCCAGCTCACCAGAATCAACAGGGCGCCCCTCTGGAAACACCATATATTTT
. | TRBJ2-1 | . | 12 | TRBV19 | CASSLGSHEQFF | TGTGCCAGTAGTCTGGGGAGCCATGAGCAGTTCTTC
. | TRBJ2-1 | . | 11 | TRBV10-3 | CAIAGRDEQFF | TGTGCCATCGCAGGGCGCGATGAGCAGTTCTTC
. | TRBJ2-1 | . | 13 | TRBV25-1 | CASRNHAGLEQFF | TGTGCCAGCAGGAATCACGCGGGGCTTGAGCAGTTCTTC
. | TRBJ1-1 | . | 12 | TRBV28 | CASSLFLTEAFF | TGTGCCAGCAGTTTATTTCTCACTGAAGCTTTCTTT
TRBD2 | TRBJ2-1 | . | 16 | TRBV4-2 | CASSQDLAGANNEQFF | TGTGCCAGCAGCCAAGACCTAGCGGGGGCAAACAATGAGCAGTTCTTC
TRBD1 | TRBJ2-7 | . | 15 | TRBV6-5 | CASSYPGQGAGEQYF | TGTGCCAGCAGTTACCCGGGACAGGGGGCGGGAGAGCAGTACTTC
TRBD1 | TRBJ1-1 | . | 17 | TRBV2 | CASSERTGGPRINEAFF | TGTGCCAGCAGCGAGAGGACAGGGGGTCCAAGGATAAACGAAGCTTTCTTT
TRBD2 | TRBJ2-5 | . | 15 | TRBV18 | CASSPIIAGTETQYF | TGTGCCAGCTCACCGATTATAGCGGGAACCGAGACCCAGTACTTC
. | TRBJ2-1 | . | 12 | TRBV7-2 | CASSLSRREQFF | TGTGCCAGCAGCTTATCTCGGCGGGAGCAGTTCTTC
TRBD2 | TRBJ2-1 | . | 15 | TRBV5-1 | CASSLTSGSVSEQFF | TGCGCCAGCAGCTTAACTAGCGGGAGTGTGAGTGAGCAGTTCTTC
. | TRBJ1-5 | once | 18 | TRBV4-3 | CASSQDLRTQGRGQPQHF | TGCGCCAGCAGCCAAGATCTTCGGACACAGGGCCGGGGCCAGCCCCAGCATTTT
. | TRBJ1-1 | . | 13 | TRBV9 | CASSVGTVTEAFF | TGTGCCAGCAGCGTAGGCACAGTCACTGAAGCTTTCTTT
. | TRBJ1-2 | once | 15 | TRBV14 | CASSQEERVDYGYTF | TGTGCCAGCAGCCAAGAAGAAAGGGTAGACTATGGCTACACCTTC
TRBD2 | TRBJ2-4 | once | 16 | TRBV10-1 | CASSESTSGDRLVQYF | TGCGCCAGCAGTGAGTCCACTAGCGGGGACCGATTGGTTCAGTACTTC
TRBD2 | TRBJ2-1 | . | 15 | TRBV11-2 | CASSFGTRPYNEQFF | TGTGCCAGCAGCTTTGGGACTAGGCCTTACAATGAGCAGTTCTTC
. | TRBJ1-1 | . | 14 | TRBV6-1 | CASSGVGGNTEAFF | TGTGCCAGCAGTGGAGTGGGGGGAAACACTGAAGCTTTCTTT
TRBD2 | TRBJ2-5 | . | 18 | TRBV19 | CASSPWTSGPRGIETQYF | TGTGCCAGTAGCCCTTGGACTAGCGGCCCCCGGGGGATTGAGACCCAGTACTTC
. | TRBJ2-1 | . | 13 | TRBV18 | CASSPPASHEQFF | TGTGCCAGCTCACCACCGGCGAGCCATGAGCAGTTCTTC
. | TRBJ2-1 | . | 14 | TRBV9 | CASSFGLSYNEQFF | TGTGCCAGCAGTTTCGGACTATCCTACAATGAGCAGTTCTTC
. | TRBJ2-1 | . | 15 | TRBV6-6 | CASIPLLDSGNEQFF | TGTGCCAGCATCCCTCTCTTGGACTCCGGCAATGAGCAGTTCTTC
. | TRBJ1-4 | few | 12 | TRBV2 | CASRQTNEKLFF | TGTGCCAGCCGGCAGACTAATGAAAAACTGTTTTTT
. | TRBJ2-2 | . | 14 | TRBV7-2 | CASSLALRIGELFF | TGTGCCAGCAGCTTAGCGTTGAGGATTGGGGAGCTGTTTTTT
. | TRBJ1-1 | . | 14 | TRBV4-1 | CASSPGRGNTEAFF | TGCGCCAGCAGCCCCGGGCGCGGGAACACTGAAGCTTTCTTT
. | TRBJ2-1 | . | 15 | TRBV7-8 | CASSLVGLSFNEQFF | TGTGCCAGCAGCTTAGTCGGACTATCGTTCAATGAGCAGTTCTTC
. | TRBJ2-6 | . | 12 | TRBV30 | CASTAGANVLTF | TGTGCCTCTACAGCTGGGGCCAACGTCCTGACTTTC
TRBD1 | TRBJ2-1 | . | 13 | TRBV7-9 | CASSQGQGNEQFF | TGTGCCAGCAGCCAGGGACAGGGCAATGAGCAGTTCTTC
. | TRBJ1-2 | . | 12 | TRBV10-3 | CAISGTSGGYTF | TGTGCCATCAGTGGCACTTCGGGCGGCTACACCTTC
TRBD2 | TRBJ2-1 | . | 15 | TRBV9 | CASSVASGVVNEQFF | TGTGCCAGCAGCGTAGCTAGCGGGGTAGTTAATGAGCAGTTCTTC